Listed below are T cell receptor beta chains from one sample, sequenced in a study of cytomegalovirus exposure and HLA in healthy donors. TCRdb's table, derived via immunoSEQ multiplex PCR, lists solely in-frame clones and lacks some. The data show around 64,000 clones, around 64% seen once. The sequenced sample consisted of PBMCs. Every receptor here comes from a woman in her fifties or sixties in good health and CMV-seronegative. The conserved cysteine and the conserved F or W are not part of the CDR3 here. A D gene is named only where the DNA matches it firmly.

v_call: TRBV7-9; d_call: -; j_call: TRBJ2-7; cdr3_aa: SSSSQTGGVEQY
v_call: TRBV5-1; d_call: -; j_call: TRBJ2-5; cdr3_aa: ASREGQPQETQY
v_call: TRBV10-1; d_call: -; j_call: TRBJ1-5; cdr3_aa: ASSESDGTSNQPQH
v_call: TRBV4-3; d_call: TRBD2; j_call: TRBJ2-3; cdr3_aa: ASSQVTSGRGTQY
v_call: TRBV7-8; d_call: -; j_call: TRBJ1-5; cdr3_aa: ASSPHLSGQPQH
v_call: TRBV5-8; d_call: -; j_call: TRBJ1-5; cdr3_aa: ASRPQWTSSNQPQH
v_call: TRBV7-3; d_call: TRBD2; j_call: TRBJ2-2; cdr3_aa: ASSLLAGGNTGELF
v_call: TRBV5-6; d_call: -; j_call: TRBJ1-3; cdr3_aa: ASSLGGRNTIY
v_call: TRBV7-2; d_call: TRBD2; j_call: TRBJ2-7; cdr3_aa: ASSLGPSGSYEQY
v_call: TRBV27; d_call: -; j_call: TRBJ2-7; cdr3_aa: ASSSAGTLSYEQY
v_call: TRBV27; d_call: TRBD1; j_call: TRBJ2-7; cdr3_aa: ASSLYGQGAGSYEQY
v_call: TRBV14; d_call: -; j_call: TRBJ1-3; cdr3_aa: ASSRQYGSGNTIY
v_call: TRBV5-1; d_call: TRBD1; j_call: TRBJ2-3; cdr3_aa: ASSLVATGGSADTQY
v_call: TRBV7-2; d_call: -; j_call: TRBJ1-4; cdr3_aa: ASSVGAGLF
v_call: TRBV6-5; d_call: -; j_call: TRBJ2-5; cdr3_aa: ASSYLSGTLETQY
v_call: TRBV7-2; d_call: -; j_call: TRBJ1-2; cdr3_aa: ASSLAAENYGYT
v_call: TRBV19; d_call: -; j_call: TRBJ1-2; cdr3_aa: ASSIAGNYGYT
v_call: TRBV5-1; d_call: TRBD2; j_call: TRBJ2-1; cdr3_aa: ASSLAGTISYNEQF
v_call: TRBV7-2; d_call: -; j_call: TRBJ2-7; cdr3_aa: ASSFATSYEQY
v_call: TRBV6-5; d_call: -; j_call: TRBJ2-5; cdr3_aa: ASSRGQETQY
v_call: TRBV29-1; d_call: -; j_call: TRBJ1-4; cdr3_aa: SVEFRGREKLF
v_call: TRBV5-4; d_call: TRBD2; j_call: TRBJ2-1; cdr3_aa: ASSLTSGGFNEQF